This TCR beta chain comes out of a study of CD4+ T cells in melanoma. Points on this clone: The antigen is unknown.

Using immunoSEQ multiplex PCR, the repertoire was profiled, and TCRdb retains in-frame clones only, with some absent. The sample carries some 10,000 clones, roughly two thirds recorded once. From germline, CDR1 is SQVTM and CDR2 ANQGSEA. Trimming took 2 bases from V and 6 from J, leaving 13 bases between them. The length of the CDR3 is 13 residues. Study-wide findings and caveats: A reported correlation linked neoantigen-specific CD4+ T cells to CD8+, macrophage and B cell function. Reportedly, melanoma neoantigen-specific CD4+ T cells showed varied differentiation states.

The rearrangement uses TRBV29-1 and TRBJ1-2, with D maybe TRBD1 (5 bases). This TCR was sampled from a human donor with melanoma. Sequencing was done on a sample of cells from a culture (not recorded whether cultured in vitro). The CDR3 region is CSVEKAGIDGYTF. The CDR3 region has the DNA TGCAGCGTTGAAAAGGCAGGGATAGATGGCTACACCTTC.